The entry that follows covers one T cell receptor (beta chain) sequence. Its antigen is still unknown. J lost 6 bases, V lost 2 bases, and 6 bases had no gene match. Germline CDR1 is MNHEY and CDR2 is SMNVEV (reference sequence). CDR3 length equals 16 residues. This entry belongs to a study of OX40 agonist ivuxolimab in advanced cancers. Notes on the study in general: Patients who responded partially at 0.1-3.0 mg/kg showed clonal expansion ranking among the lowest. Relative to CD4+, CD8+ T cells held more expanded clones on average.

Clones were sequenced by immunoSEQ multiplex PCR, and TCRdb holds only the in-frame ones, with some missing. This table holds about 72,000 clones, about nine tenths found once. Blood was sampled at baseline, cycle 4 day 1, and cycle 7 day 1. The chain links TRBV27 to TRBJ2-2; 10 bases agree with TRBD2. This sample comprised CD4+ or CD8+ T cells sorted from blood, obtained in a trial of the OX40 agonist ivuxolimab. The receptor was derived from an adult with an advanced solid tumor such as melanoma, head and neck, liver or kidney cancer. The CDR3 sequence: CASSLRSGRAAGELFF. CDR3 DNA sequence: TGTGCCAGCAGTTTAAGGAGCGGGAGGGCCGCCGGGGAGCTGTTTTTT.